The 31 T cell receptor beta chains presented below share a single source sample, sequenced in a study of neurological immune-mediated disorders. TCRdb analysed the 5' RACE reads with MiXCR anew, one entry per CDR3 protein. The sample has about 55,000 distinct CDR3 sequences, 4% to 5.5% seen once. Sequenced material: PBMCs. The source of these receptors is a man aged 50 to 60 with multiple sclerosis.

Ten or more counts support this clonotype. The CDR3 loop is CASSPERGISETQYF. The DNA for the CDR3 is TGCGCCAGCAGCCCCGAGCGGGGTATATCGGAGACCCAGTACTTC. The chain uses TRBV5-1 and TRBJ2-5, with TRBD2 identical over 7 bases. This CDR3 spans 15 amino acids. V dropped 4 bases and J dropped 5; count of bases not matched to a gene: 11. CDR1 is SGHRS, CDR2 YFSETQ, per germline. Full variable domain (missing parts from reference TRBV5-1 and TRBJ2-5): KAGVTQTPRYLIKTRGQQVTLSCSPISGHRSVSWYQQTPGQGLQFLFEYFSETQRNKGNFPGRFSGRQFSNSRSEMNVSTLELGDSALYLCASSPERGISETQYFGPGTRLLVL.

This clonotype was detected ten times or more. The rearrangement joins TRBV27 to TRBJ2-5, with D perhaps being TRBD1 or TRBD2 (5 bases each). The CDR3 length is 14 residues. Trimming cost V 2 bases and J 4 bases, with 11 bases left between them. The germline V gene encodes CDR1 MNHEY and CDR2 SMNVEV (reference sequence). As DNA, the CDR3 is TGTGCCAGCAGTTTAGAGAGGGGTCGAGAGACCCAGTACTTC. This translates into CASSLERGRETQYF.

This clonotype came up many times. The chain joins TRBV20-1 to TRBJ2-3, with TRBD2 identical over 10 bases. CDR3 length: 15 amino acids. Germline-derived CDR1 and CDR2 are DFQATT and SNEGSKA (reference sequence). The J segment lost 7 bases and the V segment lost 5 bases, leaving 12 bases of the junction unmatched. The CDR3 coding sequence is TGCAGTGCTTCCCCGACTAGCGGGCGTACGAATACGCAGTATTTT. This sequence encodes CSASPTSGRTNTQYF.

This clonotype was observed at least ten times. The chain joins TRBV5-1 to TRBJ1-1; D unclear. The CDR3 covers 13 residues. Trimming cost V 4 bases and J 8 bases, with 15 bases left between them. Germline V gene lookup returns CDR1 SGHRS and CDR2 YFSETQ. In nucleotides, the CDR3 is TGCGCCAGCAGCCCAATCGCGGGAGGGGAAGCTTTCTTT. This gives the protein CASSPIAGGEAFF.

This clonotype was recorded at least ten times. The chain is built from TRBV5-5 and TRBJ1-1; TRBD1 matches 10 bases. J lost 4 bases, V lost 0 bases, and 0 bases had no gene match. The CDR3 has 14 residues. The germline CDR1 and CDR2 sequences are SGHKS and YYEKEE (reference sequence). This CDR3 is CASSLGQGATEAFF. In nucleotides, the CDR3 is TGTGCCAGCAGCTTGGGACAGGGGGCCACTGAAGCTTTCTTT.

This clonotype was seen many times. The J gene is TRBJ2-1, the V gene TRBV3-1; D is possibly TRBD2 (6 bases). The CDR3 runs to 16 residues. Trimming shortened V by 0 bases and J by 0 bases, and 9 bases separated the two germline ends. Germline CDR1 reads LGHDT; CDR2 reads YNNKEL (reference sequence). This chain's CDR3 is CASSQELRGSYNEQFF. In DNA, the CDR3 is TGTGCCAGCAGCCAAGAACTGCGGGGCTCCTACAATGAGCAGTTCTTC.

This clonotype was recorded many times. The V and J genes are TRBV28 and TRBJ1-1; no definite D call. The germline CDR1 and CDR2 sequences are MDHEN and SYDVKM. This CDR3 has 15 amino acids. Trimming removed 5 bases at V and 1 base at J, with 14 bases between. CDR3 region: CASSRTPLGNTEAFF. The CDR3 DNA sequence: TGTGCCAGCAGTCGAACCCCGTTGGGGAACACTGAAGCTTTCTTT.

This clonotype was seen many times. The chain combines TRBV9 with TRBJ2-7; no clear D. CDR1 and CDR2 from the germline V gene are SGDLS and YYNGEE. Deletions cut 0 bases from V and 7 bases from J, with 11 bases between. This CDR3 is 13 amino acids long. This CDR3 reads CASSVEDDREQYF. The CDR3 DNA sequence: TGTGCCAGCAGCGTAGAAGACGATCGGGAGCAGTACTTC. The full variable domain, its missing parts supplied by reference TRBV9 and TRBJ2-7, is DSGVTQTPKHLITATGQRVTLRCSPRSGDLSVYWYQQSLDQGLQFLIQYYNGEERAKGNILERFSAQQFPDLHSELNLSSLELGDSALYFCASSVEDDREQYFGPGTRLTVT.

A few counts support this clonotype. This sequence joins TRBV4-1 and TRBJ1-4; 8 nucleotides align to TRBD1. Germline CDR1 reads MGHRA; CDR2 reads YSYEKL. V lost 1 base, J lost 8 bases, and 9 bases stayed unmatched. CDR3 size: 16 residues. CDR3 in DNA: TGCGCCAGCAGCCAAGCCCCCGGGACAGGCGCCGAAAAACTGTTTTTT. Residues: CASSQAPGTGAEKLFF.

This clonotype was observed a handful of times. The genes are TRBV7-2 and TRBJ2-2; D may be TRBD1 (5 bases). V was trimmed by 5 bases and J by 4 bases, leaving 14 bases between them. This CDR3 is 15 amino acids long. Germline assignment: CDR1 SGHTA and CDR2 FQGNSA. The DNA of the CDR3 is TGTGCCAGCAGCCAAAGGTACAGGAGCACCGGGGAGCTGTTTTTT. Its translation is CASSQRYRSTGELFF. Full variable domain (remainder filled in from reference TRBV7-2 and TRBJ2-2): GAGVSQSPSNKVTEKGKDVELRCDPISGHTALYWYRQSLGQGLEFLIYFQGNSAPDKSGLPSDRFSAERTGGSVSTLTIQRTQQEDSAVYLCASSQRYRSTGELFFGEGSRLTVL.

This clonotype has at least ten counts. This sequence joins TRBV20-1 and TRBJ2-3, with D unclear. V dropped 2 bases and J dropped 3 bases, with 9 bases sitting between them. The CDR3 has 13 residues. Germline V gene sequence: CDR1 DFQATT, CDR2 SNEGSKA (reference sequence). This CDR3 reads CSARWRQTDTQYF. The CDR3, as DNA: TGCAGTGCTAGATGGCGCCAGACAGATACGCAGTATTTT.

The V and J genes are TRBV20-1 and TRBJ2-1; D remains ambiguous. This CDR3 is 15 amino acids long. Trimming removed 3 bases at V and 0 bases at J, with 12 bases between. CDR1 and CDR2 (germline): DFQATT, SNEGSKA (reference sequence). The CDR3, as DNA: TGCAGTGCTAGTAGGGCCGTGAGCTCCTACAATGAGCAGTTCTTC. It yields the protein CSASRAVSSYNEQFF.

Many counts were recorded for this clonotype. The chain recombines TRBV6-5 with TRBJ2-7, with D possibly called TRBD1 or TRBD2 (5 bases each). This CDR3 is 13 amino acids long. Germline assignment: CDR1 MNHEY and CDR2 SVGAGI. Trimming cost V 3 bases and J 7 bases, with 13 bases left between them. CDR3: CASSYRGAREQYF. The CDR3 DNA reads as TGTGCCAGCAGTTATAGGGGAGCCCGTGAGCAGTACTTC.

This clonotype was seen at least ten times. This chain joins TRBV12-3 or TRBV12-4 and TRBJ2-1; unclear D gene. Deletions cut 3 bases from V and 9 bases from J, with 12 bases between. This CDR3 comprises 13 residues. The CDR3 DNA reads as TGTGCCAGCAGTTTTATGGCGGTGGTTGAGCAGTTCTTC. Protein: CASSFMAVVEQFF.

Many counts were recorded for this clonotype. The V and J genes are TRBV5-1 and TRBJ2-7, with no clear D. The CDR3 loop spans 14 amino acids. V lost 3 bases and J lost 2, with 12 bases in between. Germline CDR1 and CDR2: SGHRS and YFSETQ. This CDR3 reads CASSWNPNTYEQYF. The DNA of the CDR3 is TGCGCCAGCAGCTGGAACCCAAACACCTACGAGCAGTACTTC. The variable domain in full, completed from reference TRBV5-1 and TRBJ2-7, reads KAGVTQTPRYLIKTRGQQVTLSCSPISGHRSVSWYQQTPGQGLQFLFEYFSETQRNKGNFPGRFSGRQFSNSRSEMNVSTLELGDSALYLCASSWNPNTYEQYFGPGTRLTVT.

There are many counts of this clonotype. The chain couples TRBV7-2 to TRBJ1-1; D gene unclear. CDR1 is SGHTA, CDR2 FQGNSA, per germline. V was cut by 2 bases and J by 0 bases, with 7 bases left in between. This CDR3 spans 14 amino acids. The CDR3 DNA follows: TGTGCCAGCAGCTTAACCCGTTTGAACACTGAAGCTTTCTTT. Its translation is CASSLTRLNTEAFF.

This sequence joins TRBV20-1 and TRBJ2-3; D might be TRBD1 or TRBD2, each matching 5 bases. The CDR3 consists of 15 residues. Germline CDR1 and CDR2: DFQATT and SNEGSKA (reference sequence). V was pared by 3 bases and J by 2 bases, with 15 bases between. The chain's CDR3 is CSASRGPLNTDTQYF. CDR3 DNA: TGCAGTGCTAGTCGGGGACCGCTAAACACAGATACGCAGTATTTT.

This clonotype has a handful of counts. The rearrangement joins TRBV18 to TRBJ1-1; D is unclear. The CDR3 extends over 16 amino acids. V dropped 1 base and J dropped 1 base, with 13 bases sitting between them. CDR1 is KGHSH, CDR2 LQKENI, per germline. As DNA, the CDR3 is TGTGCCAGCTCACCACAATATCGGGTGAGGAACACTGAAGCTTTCTTT. It translates to CASSPQYRVRNTEAFF.

This clonotype was seen ten or more times. The chain employs TRBV11-2 and TRBJ2-1, with 8 bases identical to TRBD2. Unmatched junction bases numbered 11, after V lost 5 bases and J lost 8 bases. CDR1 is SGHAT, CDR2 FQNNGV, per germline. This CDR3 is 15 amino acids long. CDR3 in DNA: TGTGCCAGCAGCGTAGGATCGGGAGGGCACTATGAGCAGTTCTTC. This translates into CASSVGSGGHYEQFF.

On this clonotype: Here the CDR3 omits its conserved ending phenylalanine or tryptophan, so a read error is the likely source. The CDR3 nucleotides are TGTGCCAGCAGTTTCACAGACCAAGAGACCCAGTACAAC. It yields the protein CASSFTDQETQYN. The V call is TRBV27, the J call TRBJ2-5; D call uncertain. V lost 3 bases and J lost 0, with 5 bases in between. The CDR3 has 13 residues. From germline, CDR1 is MNHEY and CDR2 SMNVEV (reference sequence).

In this sample, this clonotype turned up a few times. The V call is TRBV5-1, the J call TRBJ1-1, with TRBD1 as a possible D gene (5 bases). With 0 bases removed from V and 5 bases from J, the gap between germline ends came to 14 bases. Looked up from germline, CDR1 is SGHRS and CDR2 is YFSETQ. This CDR3 is built from 15 residues. The CDR3 nucleotides read TGCGCCAGCAGCTTGGGGGGCGGCGGTTATACTGAAGCTTTCTTT. It codes for CASSLGGGGYTEAFF.

V and J are TRBV7-7 and TRBJ2-5, with 7 bases lining up with TRBD2. Germline CDR1 is SSHAT and CDR2 is FNYEAQ (reference sequence). V was clipped by 4 bases and J by 0 bases; unmatched bases: 2. CDR3 size: 14 residues. The CDR3 reads CASSSAGHQETQYF. In nucleotides, the CDR3 is TGTGCCAGCAGCTCAGCGGGGCACCAAGAGACCCAGTACTTC.

This clonotype was detected many times. The V and J genes are TRBV20-1 and TRBJ2-1; 12 bases map to TRBD2. Germline CDR1 is DFQATT and CDR2 is SNEGSKA (reference sequence). This CDR3 has 14 amino acids. V was clipped by 8 bases and J by 7 bases; unmatched bases: 9. The CDR3 region has the DNA TGCAGTTCCCTGACTAGCGGGGGAACAAATGAGCAGTTCTTC. It translates to CSSLTSGGTNEQFF.

This clonotype was seen many times. The rearrangement joins TRBV5-1 to TRBJ1-4; 10 bases are shared with TRBD1. J was trimmed by 7 bases and V by 4 bases; bases with no gene match: 7. CDR3 size: 15 residues. Germline lookup yields CDR1 SGHRS and CDR2 YFSETQ. CDR3 region: CASSTGQGVSEKLFF. In DNA form, the CDR3 reads TGCGCCAGCAGCACTGGACAGGGGGTTTCTGAAAAACTGTTTTTT.

This clonotype was observed many times. The chain links TRBV10-1 to TRBJ2-1, with TRBD1 matching over 12 bases. Germline V gives CDR1 WNHNN, CDR2 SYGVQD (reference sequence). This CDR3 comprises 16 residues. The J segment lost 6 bases and the V segment lost 5 bases, leaving 8 bases of the junction unmatched. The CDR3 coding sequence is TGCGCCAGCAGTTACCTCCGGGACAGGGGGCTCAATGAGCAGTTCTTC. This encodes CASSYLRDRGLNEQFF.

This clonotype was observed a handful of times. This rearrangement joins TRBV6-2 or TRBV6-3 to TRBJ2-7; D not certain. The length of the CDR3 is 12 residues. Germline CDR1 MNHEY, CDR2 SVGEGT. The V gene lost 2 bases and the J gene lost 7 bases, with 9 bases spanning the gap. The CDR3 sequence: CASSYGRLEQYF. DNA of the CDR3: TGTGCCAGCAGTTACGGCCGTCTGGAGCAGTACTTC.

This clonotype was seen a few times. In DNA form, the CDR3 reads TGTGCCAGCAGCCAAAGAATGACCATGACCATGAACACTGAAGCTTTCTTT. It encodes CASSQRMTMTMNTEAFF. V and J are TRBV14 and TRBJ1-1, with D uncertain. The germline V gene has CDR1 SGHDN and CDR2 FVKESK. The CDR3 spans 17 residues. The V end was cut by 2 bases, the J end by 0 bases, with 16 bases between.

This clonotype was recorded many times. The rearrangement uses TRBV20-1 and TRBJ2-3, with a possible D match to TRBD2 (5 bases). Germline V lookup: CDR1 DFQATT, CDR2 SNEGSKA (reference sequence). Trimming stripped 0 bases from V and 0 bases from J, with 10 bases between. The CDR3 loop spans 15 amino acids. CDR3 amino acids: CSARDPQRSTDTQYF. The CDR3 bases are TGCAGTGCTAGAGATCCCCAGCGGAGCACAGATACGCAGTATTTT.

This clonotype occurred many times. The rearrangement uses TRBV28 and TRBJ1-3, with TRBD1 matching 7 bases. The CDR3 has 14 amino acids. The trim removed 7 bases at V and 4 bases at J, leaving 7 bases unmatched. Germline CDR1 MDHEN, CDR2 SYDVKM. The CDR3 nucleotides are TGTGCCAGCACCCCAAGGGGGCCCGGAAACACCATATATTTT. Protein product: CASTPRGPGNTIYF.

This clonotype was seen many times. The CDR3 protein is CSASVPNTEAFF. The CDR3 region has the DNA TGCAGTGCTAGCGTTCCTAACACTGAAGCTTTCTTT. The chain recombines TRBV20-1 with TRBJ1-1, with D uncertain. The germline CDR1 and CDR2 sequences are DFQATT and SNEGSKA (reference sequence). V was cut by 3 bases and J by 2 bases, with 7 bases left in between. CDR3 length equals 12 residues.

This clonotype was seen many times. The rearrangement links TRBV11-2 to TRBJ1-2; weak D call: TRBD1 (6 bases). V lost 2 bases and J lost 2, with 15 bases in between. The CDR3 covers 16 residues. The germline CDR1 and CDR2 sequences are SGHAT and FQNNGV. The DNA for the CDR3 is TGTGCCAGCAGCTTATCCTTTGACAGGAGCAACTATGGCTACACCTTC. Translation: CASSLSFDRSNYGYTF.